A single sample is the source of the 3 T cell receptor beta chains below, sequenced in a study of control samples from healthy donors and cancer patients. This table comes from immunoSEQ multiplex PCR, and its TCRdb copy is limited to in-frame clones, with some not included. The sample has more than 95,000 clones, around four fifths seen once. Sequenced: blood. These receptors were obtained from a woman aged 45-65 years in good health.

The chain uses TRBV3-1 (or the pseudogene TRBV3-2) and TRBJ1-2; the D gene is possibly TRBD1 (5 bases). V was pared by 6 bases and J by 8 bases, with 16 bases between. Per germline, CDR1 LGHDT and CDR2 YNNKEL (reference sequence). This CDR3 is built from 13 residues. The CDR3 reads CASSAGTGFGYTF. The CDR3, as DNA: TGTGCCAGCAGTGCCGGGACGGGGTTCGGCTACACCTTC.

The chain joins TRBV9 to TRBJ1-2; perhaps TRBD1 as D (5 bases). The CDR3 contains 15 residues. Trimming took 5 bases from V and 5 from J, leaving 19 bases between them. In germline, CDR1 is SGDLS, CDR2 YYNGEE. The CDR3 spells CASSRRIGGGYGYTF. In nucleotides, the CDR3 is TGTGCCAGCAGTCGTAGAATCGGGGGTGGGTATGGCTACACCTTC.

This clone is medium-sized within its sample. The chain's CDR3 is CASSQGVGTGGIGSGANVLTF. CDR3 nucleotide sequence: TGCGCCAGCAGCCAAGGGGTTGGCACAGGGGGAATAGGGTCTGGGGCCAACGTCCTGACTTTC. J is TRBJ2-6 and V is TRBV4-3; 8 bases agree with TRBD1. J lost 1 base, V lost 1 base, and 15 bases had no gene match. The CDR3 runs to 21 residues. Germline V CDR1 and CDR2: LGHNA, YSLEER.